These 18 T cell receptor beta chains were sequenced from one sample in a study of immune evolution from preneoplasia to lung adenocarcinoma. Using immunoSEQ multiplex PCR, the repertoire was profiled, and TCRdb retains in-frame clones only, with some absent. The sample shows approximately 4,900 clones, around 79% of them seen only once. Sequenced material: FFPE minimally invasive lung adenocarcinoma tissue. Every receptor here comes from a person aged 50-70 years with lung adenocarcinoma.

The chain has TRBV5-4 and TRBJ1-1, with no clear D. V was shortened by 0 bases and J by 1 base, with 4 bases between the two germline ends. This CDR3 contains 13 residues. Germline V gene lookup returns CDR1 SGHNT and CDR2 YYREEE (reference sequence). CDR3 loop: CASSLAGNTEAFF. In DNA form, the CDR3 reads TGTGCCAGCAGCTTGGCAGGGAACACTGAAGCTTTCTTT.

The V call is TRBV13, the J call TRBJ1-3; a possible D gene is TRBD1 (6 bases). Trimming took off 4 bases at V and 2 bases at J, with 9 bases between the two ends. Germline-derived CDR1 and CDR2 are PRHDT and FYEKMQ (reference sequence). The CDR3 extends over 14 amino acids. DNA for the CDR3: TGTGCCAGCAGCTCCACAGGGACTGGAAACACCATATATTTT. This codes for CASSSTGTGNTIYF.

This chain uses TRBV14 with TRBJ2-3; D may be TRBD1 (6 bases). This CDR3 is built from 14 residues. In germline, CDR1 is SGHDN, CDR2 FVKESK. With 6 bases removed from V and 4 bases from J, the gap between germline ends came to 14 bases. The DNA for the CDR3 is TGTGCCAGCAGAAAACAGGGAATCCCAGATACGCAGTATTTT. Residues: CASRKQGIPDTQYF.

The V and J genes are TRBV9 and TRBJ2-3, with 8 bases fitting TRBD2. The CDR3 length is 14 residues. V was clipped by 2 bases and J by 4 bases; unmatched bases: 3. The germline V gene encodes CDR1 SGDLS and CDR2 YYNGEE. CDR3 bases: TGTGCCAGCAGCGTCGGGACTAGTGCAGATACGCAGTATTTT. Encoded protein: CASSVGTSADTQYF.

The chain couples TRBV9 to TRBJ1-5; 7 bases align to TRBD1. The CDR3 covers 14 residues. V was pared by 3 bases and J by 1 base, with 1 base of the junction left unmatched. CDR1 and CDR2 from the germline V gene are SGDLS and YYNGEE. The CDR3 reads CASSGGGSNQPQHF. The CDR3 DNA reads TGTGCCAGCAGCGGAGGGGGCAGCAATCAGCCCCAGCATTTT.

V and J are TRBV11-2 and TRBJ2-4; D gene uncertain. The V and J ends lost 0 bases and 9 bases respectively, with 9 bases between them. Looked up from germline, CDR1 is SGHAT and CDR2 is FQNNGV. The CDR3 is made up of 13 amino acids. CDR3 bases: TGTGCCAGCAGCTTAGACTCGACGGTCATTCAGTACTTC. It yields the protein CASSLDSTVIQYF.

The rearrangement uses TRBV7-3 and TRBJ1-1; maybe TRBD1 (6 bases). The germline CDR1 and CDR2 sequences are SGHTA and FQGTGA. The V end was cut by 7 bases, the J end by 5 bases, with 14 bases between. This CDR3 is built from 13 residues. CDR3 loop: CASTDTGLTEAFF. The CDR3 DNA sequence: TGTGCCAGCACCGATACAGGGCTGACTGAAGCTTTCTTT.

The genes are TRBV7-9 and TRBJ1-4; D is ambiguous. Germline V gene lookup returns CDR1 SEHNR and CDR2 FQNEAQ (reference sequence). This CDR3 is 13 amino acids long. Trimming stripped 5 bases from V and 5 bases from J, with 9 bases between. CDR3 sequence reads: CASSPASNEKLFF. For the CDR3, the DNA is TGTGCCAGCAGCCCGGCTTCGAATGAAAAACTGTTTTTT.

This clone was counted a single time. The chain combines TRBV5-1 with TRBJ2-7; D is uncertain. V was cut by 1 base and J by 4 bases, with 6 bases left in between. Germline V gene data show CDR1 as SGHRS and CDR2 as YFSETQ. This CDR3 is built from 12 residues. CDR3 protein: CASSLFPYEQYF. For the CDR3, the DNA is TGCGCCAGCAGCTTGTTCCCTTACGAGCAGTACTTC.

This chain connects TRBV25-1 to TRBJ2-7; 8 bases are a match to TRBD2. CDR3 length: 16 amino acids. Germline trimming cut 4 bases from V and 2 bases from J; bases unmatched to any gene: 10. Germline CDR1 MGHDK, CDR2 SYGVNS. The CDR3 loop reads CASSGRTSRGAYEQYF. Written as DNA, the CDR3 is TGTGCCAGCAGTGGAAGGACTAGCCGTGGGGCCTACGAGCAGTACTTC.

The CDR3 region is CASSFGSSEEKLFF. The CDR3 DNA is TGTGCCAGCAGTTTCGGGTCGTCAGAAGAAAAACTGTTTTTT. J is TRBJ1-4 and V is TRBV28, with D unresolved. Germline CDR1 MDHEN, CDR2 SYDVKM. V lost 3 bases to trimming and J lost 8 bases, with 13 bases between them. CDR3 length: 14 residues.

The V gene is TRBV5-1, the J gene TRBJ2-3, with 7 nucleotides matching TRBD1. The CDR3 sequence is 15 residues long. V was pared by 7 bases and J by 1 base, with 9 bases of the junction left unmatched. Per the germline V gene, CDR1 is SGHRS and CDR2 is YFSETQ. CDR3 loop: CASAEGAQGTDTQYF. DNA of the CDR3: TGCGCCAGCGCCGAGGGGGCCCAGGGCACAGATACGCAGTATTTT.

The V and J genes are TRBV6-5 and TRBJ2-1; the match to TRBD2 covers 13 bases. The CDR3 runs 13 residues. V gave up 10 bases and J gave up 5 bases; unmatched junction bases: 2. Germline V gene sequence: CDR1 MNHEY, CDR2 SVGAGI. The DNA of the CDR3 is TGTGCCACGGGGACTAGCGGGAACAATGAGCAGTTCTTC. It translates to CATGTSGNNEQFF.

The gene calls are TRBV5-4 and TRBJ1-1, with a weak D call TRBD1 (5 bases). The V gene lost 0 bases and the J gene lost 4 bases, with 10 bases spanning the gap. This CDR3 comprises 14 residues. Germline CDR1 reads SGHNT; CDR2 reads YYREEE (reference sequence). As DNA, the CDR3 is TGTGCCAGCAGCTTGGAAGGGGTGACCACTGAAGCTTTCTTT. It is translated as CASSLEGVTTEAFF.

Only a few counts were recorded for this clone. The rearrangement links TRBV18 to TRBJ2-5, with TRBD2 identical over 10 bases. Germline-derived CDR1 and CDR2 are KGHSH and LQKENI. The CDR3 consists of 16 residues. With V trimmed by 2 bases and J by 1 base, 4 bases remained unmatched. The CDR3 loop is CASSPTQREGQETQYF. DNA of the CDR3: TGTGCCAGCTCACCAACCCAGCGGGAGGGCCAAGAGACCCAGTACTTC.

The rearrangement uses TRBV7-9 and TRBJ2-4, with 8 bases fitting TRBD1. In germline, CDR1 is SEHNR, CDR2 FQNEAQ (reference sequence). The J segment lost 5 bases and the V segment lost 1 base, leaving 4 bases of the junction unmatched. The CDR3 is 15 residues long. In DNA form, the CDR3 reads TGTGCCAGCAGCTTAGGAGACAGGGGCCAAAACATTCAGTACTTC. Amino acid sequence: CASSLGDRGQNIQYF.

The chain employs TRBV7-2 and TRBJ2-5; 8 nucleotides match TRBD1. Germline V gene lookup returns CDR1 SGHTA and CDR2 FQGNSA. The CDR3 covers 14 residues. Trimming cost V 5 bases and J 1 base; bases outside gene matches: 3. The CDR3 region is CASSKGTGQETQYF. The CDR3 nucleotides are TGTGCCAGCAGCAAAGGGACAGGCCAAGAGACCCAGTACTTC.

The V call is TRBV28, the J call TRBJ1-6; TRBD1 matches 8 bases. V shed 6 bases and J 7 bases; nucleotides not matched to a gene: 8. Germline V gene sequence: CDR1 MDHEN, CDR2 SYDVKM. This CDR3 is built from 15 residues. The chain's CDR3 is CASSETTGDNSPLHF. Here the CDR3 DNA reads TGTGCCAGCAGCGAAACGACAGGGGACAATTCACCCCTCCACTTT.